The source of this TCR beta chain is a study of CD8 T cell repertoires and HIV-1 epitope variants. This clone was seen a handful of times. What it recognizes is unknown. Generated by immunoSEQ multiplex PCR, the TCRdb table keeps only in-frame clones and is missing some. The data show 80,000 to 95,000 clones, almost 75% seen once. This CDR3 has 16 amino acids. Trimming stripped 4 bases from V and 4 bases from J, with 17 bases between. Looked up from germline, CDR1 is SGHNT and CDR2 is YYREEE (reference sequence). Notes on the study in general: Of fewer than 10 antigen-specific beta clonotypes, 6 or 7 appeared to cross-react with escape variants.

Sequencing was carried out using uncultured baseline CD8+ T cells from peripheral blood mononuclear cells (PBMCs). The clonotype originates from a male donor with HIV. The gene calls are TRBV5-4 and TRBJ2-2, with D possibly matching TRBD2 (7 bases). The CDR3 sequence is CASSRAEGGATGELFF. In DNA form, the CDR3 reads TGTGCCAGCAGCCGGGCCGAGGGGGGGGCCACCGGGGAGCTGTTTTTT.